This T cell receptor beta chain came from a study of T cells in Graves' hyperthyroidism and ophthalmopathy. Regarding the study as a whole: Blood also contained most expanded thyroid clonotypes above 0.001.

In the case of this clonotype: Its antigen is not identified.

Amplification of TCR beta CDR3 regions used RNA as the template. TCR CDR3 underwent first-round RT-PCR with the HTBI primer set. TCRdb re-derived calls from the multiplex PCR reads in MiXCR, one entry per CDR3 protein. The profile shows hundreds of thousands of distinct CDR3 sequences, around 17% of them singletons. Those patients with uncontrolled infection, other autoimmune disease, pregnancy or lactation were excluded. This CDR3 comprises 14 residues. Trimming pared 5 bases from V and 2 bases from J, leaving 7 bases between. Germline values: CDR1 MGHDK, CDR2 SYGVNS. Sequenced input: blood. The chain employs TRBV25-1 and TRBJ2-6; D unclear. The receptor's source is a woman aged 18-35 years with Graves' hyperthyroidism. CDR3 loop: CASSSSAGANVLTF. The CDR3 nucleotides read TGTGCCAGCAGTAGTAGTGCTGGGGCCAACGTCCTGACTTTC.